This TCR beta chain was found in a study of human T cells and chemical hapten exposure. The wider study: The patients were mostly female; they had alopecia areata, totalis or universalis.

In TCRdb, the RACE reads were re-called with MiXCR into one record per CDR3 protein. The table has 75,000 to 90,000 distinct CDR3 sequences, approximately 10% seen once. This clonotype was picked up many times. The CDR3 contains 15 residues. Germline CDR1 SGHTA, CDR2 FQGNSA. V lost 7 bases and J lost 3, with 19 bases in between. Time point here: patch test 1, 2 weeks after DPC sensitization. The sample's treatment: therapeutic diphenylcyclopropenone sensitization with weekly scalp DPC. Blood collection took place prior to placing each patch test. The sample consisted of whole blood, taken in connection with sensitization to the hapten diphenylcyclopropenone (DPC). The receptor comes from a woman between 55 and 75 years old with alopecia areata. Some clones in this sample may be carry-over from other donors' samples. This sequence joins TRBV7-2 and TRBJ2-7; D call uncertain. The CDR3 spells CASTRTTTAFYEQYF. DNA of the CDR3: TGTGCCAGCACCCGAACAACTACCGCCTTCTACGAGCAGTACTTC.